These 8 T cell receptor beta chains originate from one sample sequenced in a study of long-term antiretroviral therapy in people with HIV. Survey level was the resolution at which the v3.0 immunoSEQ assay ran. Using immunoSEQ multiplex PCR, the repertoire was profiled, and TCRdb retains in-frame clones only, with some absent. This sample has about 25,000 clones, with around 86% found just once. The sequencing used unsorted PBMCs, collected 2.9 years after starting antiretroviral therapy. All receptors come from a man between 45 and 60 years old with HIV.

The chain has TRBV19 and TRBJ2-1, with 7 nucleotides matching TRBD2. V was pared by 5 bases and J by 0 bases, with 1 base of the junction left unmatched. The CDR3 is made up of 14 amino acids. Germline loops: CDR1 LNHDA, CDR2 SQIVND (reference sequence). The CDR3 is CASSLADSYNEQFF. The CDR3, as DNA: TGTGCCAGTAGTCTAGCGGACTCCTACAATGAGCAGTTCTTC.

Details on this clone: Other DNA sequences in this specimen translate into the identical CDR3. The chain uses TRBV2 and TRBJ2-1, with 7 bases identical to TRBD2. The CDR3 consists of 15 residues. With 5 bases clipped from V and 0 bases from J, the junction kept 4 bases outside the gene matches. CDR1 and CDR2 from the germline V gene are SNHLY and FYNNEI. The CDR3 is CASSRDYSSYNEQFF. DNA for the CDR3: TGTGCCAGCAGTCGGGACTATTCCTCCTACAATGAGCAGTTCTTC.

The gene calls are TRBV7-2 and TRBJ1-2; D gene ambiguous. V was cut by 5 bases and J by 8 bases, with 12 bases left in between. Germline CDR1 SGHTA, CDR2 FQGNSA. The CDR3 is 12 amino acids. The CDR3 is CASSHRQRGYTF. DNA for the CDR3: TGTGCCAGCAGCCATAGACAAAGAGGCTACACCTTC.

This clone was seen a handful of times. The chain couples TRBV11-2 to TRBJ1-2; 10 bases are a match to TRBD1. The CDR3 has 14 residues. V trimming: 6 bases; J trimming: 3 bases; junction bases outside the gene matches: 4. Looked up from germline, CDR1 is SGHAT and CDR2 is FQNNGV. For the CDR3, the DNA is TGTGCCAGCAGTTATGGGACAGGGGACTATGGCTACACCTTC. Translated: CASSYGTGDYGYTF.

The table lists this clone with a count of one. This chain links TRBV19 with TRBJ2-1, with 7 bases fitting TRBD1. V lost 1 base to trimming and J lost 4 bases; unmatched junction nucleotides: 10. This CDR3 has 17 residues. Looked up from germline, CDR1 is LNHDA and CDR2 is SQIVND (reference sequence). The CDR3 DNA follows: TGTGCCAGTAGTATAGGGAAACCGACAGGGTGGTACAATGAGCAGTTCTTC. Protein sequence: CASSIGKPTGWYNEQFF.

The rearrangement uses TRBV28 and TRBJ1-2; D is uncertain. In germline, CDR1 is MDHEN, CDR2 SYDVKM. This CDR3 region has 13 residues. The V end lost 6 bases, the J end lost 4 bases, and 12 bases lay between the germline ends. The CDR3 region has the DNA TGTGCCAGCAGACCGACCGCTTCCTATGGCTACACCTTC. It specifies CASRPTASYGYTF.

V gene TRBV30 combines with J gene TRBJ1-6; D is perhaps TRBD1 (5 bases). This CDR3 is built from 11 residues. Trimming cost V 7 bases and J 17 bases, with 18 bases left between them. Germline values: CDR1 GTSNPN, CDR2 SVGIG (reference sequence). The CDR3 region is CAFSPGVVIHF. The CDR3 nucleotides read TGTGCCTTTTCTCCGGGGGTGGTCATCCACTTT.

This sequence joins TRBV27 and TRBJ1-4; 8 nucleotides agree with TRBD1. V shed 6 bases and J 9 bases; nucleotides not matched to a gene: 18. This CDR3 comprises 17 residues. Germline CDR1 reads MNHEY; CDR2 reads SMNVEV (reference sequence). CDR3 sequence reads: CASSYRPSTGGRKKLFF. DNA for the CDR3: TGTGCCAGCAGCTACCGCCCGAGCACAGGGGGAAGAAAAAAACTGTTTTTT.